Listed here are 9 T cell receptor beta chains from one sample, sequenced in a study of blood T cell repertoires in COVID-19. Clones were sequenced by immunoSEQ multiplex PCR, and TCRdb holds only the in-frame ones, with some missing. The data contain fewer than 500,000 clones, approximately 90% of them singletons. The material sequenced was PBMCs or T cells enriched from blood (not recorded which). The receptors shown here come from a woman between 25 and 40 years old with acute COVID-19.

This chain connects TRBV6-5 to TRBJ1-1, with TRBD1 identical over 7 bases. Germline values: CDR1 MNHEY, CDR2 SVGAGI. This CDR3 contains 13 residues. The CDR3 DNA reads TGTGCTGGACAGGCGACCATGAACACTGAAGCTTTCTTT. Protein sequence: CAGQATMNTEAFF.

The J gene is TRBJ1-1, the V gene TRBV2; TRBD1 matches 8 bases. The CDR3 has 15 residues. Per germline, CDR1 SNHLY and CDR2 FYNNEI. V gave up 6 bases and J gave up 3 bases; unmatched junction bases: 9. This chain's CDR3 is CASRVRTGRDTEAFF. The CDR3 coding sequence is TGTGCCAGCAGGGTTAGGACAGGGAGAGACACTGAAGCTTTCTTT.

CDR3 in DNA: TGCGCCAGCAGCTTGGGGCAGAACGTTGAAGCTTTCTTT. Residues: CASSLGQNVEAFF. The V gene is TRBV5-1, the J gene TRBJ1-1; D remains ambiguous. The CDR3 length is 13 residues. Deletions cut 0 bases from V and 7 bases from J, with 10 bases between. Looked up from germline, CDR1 is SGHRS and CDR2 is YFSETQ.

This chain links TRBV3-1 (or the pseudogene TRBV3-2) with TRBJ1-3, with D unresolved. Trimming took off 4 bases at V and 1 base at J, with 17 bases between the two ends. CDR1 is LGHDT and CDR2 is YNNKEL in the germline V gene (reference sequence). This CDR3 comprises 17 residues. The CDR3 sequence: CASSPEEFGFSGNTIYF. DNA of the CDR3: TGTGCCAGCAGCCCAGAAGAATTCGGTTTTTCTGGAAACACCATATATTTT.

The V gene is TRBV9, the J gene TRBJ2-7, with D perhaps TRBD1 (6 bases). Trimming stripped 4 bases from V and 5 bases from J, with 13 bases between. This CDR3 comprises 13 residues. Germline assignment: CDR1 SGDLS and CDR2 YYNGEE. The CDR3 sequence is CASSPPQGHEQYF. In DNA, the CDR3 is TGTGCCAGCAGCCCCCCACAGGGCCACGAGCAGTACTTC.

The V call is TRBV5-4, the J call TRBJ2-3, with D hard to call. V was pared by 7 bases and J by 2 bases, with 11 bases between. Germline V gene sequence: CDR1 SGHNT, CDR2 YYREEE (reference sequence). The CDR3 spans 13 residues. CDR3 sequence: CASAPAVTDTQYF. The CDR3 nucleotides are TGTGCCAGCGCGCCCGCCGTCACAGATACGCAGTATTTT. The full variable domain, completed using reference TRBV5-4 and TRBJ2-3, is ETGVTQSPTHLIKTRGQQVTLRCSSQSGHNTVSWYQQALGQGPQFIFQYYREEENGRGNFPPRFSGLQFPNYSSELNVNALELDDSALYLCASAPAVTDTQYFGPGTRLTVL.

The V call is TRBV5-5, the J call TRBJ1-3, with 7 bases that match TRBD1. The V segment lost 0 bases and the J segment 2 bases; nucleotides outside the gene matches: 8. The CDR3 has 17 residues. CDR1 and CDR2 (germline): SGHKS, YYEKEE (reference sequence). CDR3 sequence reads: CASSLDPRGSTGNTIYF. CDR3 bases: TGTGCCAGCAGCTTGGACCCCAGGGGGTCCACTGGAAACACCATATATTTT.

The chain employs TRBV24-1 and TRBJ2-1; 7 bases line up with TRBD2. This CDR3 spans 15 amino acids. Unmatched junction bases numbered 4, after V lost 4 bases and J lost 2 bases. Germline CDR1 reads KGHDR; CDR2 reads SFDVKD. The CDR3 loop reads CATSERTRPYNEQFF. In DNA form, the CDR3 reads TGTGCCACCAGTGAACGGACTAGGCCCTACAATGAGCAGTTCTTC.

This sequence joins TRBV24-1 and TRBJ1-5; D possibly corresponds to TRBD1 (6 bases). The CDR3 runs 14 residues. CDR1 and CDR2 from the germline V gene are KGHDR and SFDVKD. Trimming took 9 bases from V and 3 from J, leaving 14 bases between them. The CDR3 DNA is TGTGCCACCTCGAAAGGGGGATTCAATCAGCCCCAGCATTTT. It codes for CATSKGGFNQPQHF.